The 21 T cell receptor beta chains below were found in one sample sequenced in a study of PD-1 blockade in classical Hodgkin lymphoma. Clones were sequenced by immunoSEQ multiplex PCR, and TCRdb holds only the in-frame ones, with some missing. The sample records roughly 70,000 clones, around 75% being singletons. In every patient, relapse followed autologous stem cell transplantation, while exposure to brentuximab vedotin differed. The material sequenced was peripheral blood mononuclear cells (PBMCs), taken before the second cycle of nivolumab. The receptors were sampled from a human donor with classical Hodgkin lymphoma.

This chain connects TRBV29-1 to TRBJ1-1, with a possible D match to TRBD1 (6 bases). This CDR3 is 14 amino acids long. V was shortened by 5 bases and J by 1 base, with 14 bases between the two germline ends. Per the germline V gene, CDR1 is SQVTM and CDR2 is ANQGSEA. The CDR3 region has the DNA TGCAGCGTTACCAGGGGAGGGACGAACACTGAAGCTTTCTTT. Protein product: CSVTRGGTNTEAFF.

The J gene is TRBJ1-4, the V gene TRBV30; weak D call: TRBD1 (5 bases). The V gene lost 3 bases and the J gene lost 4 bases, with 12 bases spanning the gap. CDR3 length: 14 residues. Looked up from germline, CDR1 is GTSNPN and CDR2 is SVGIG (reference sequence). For the CDR3, the DNA is TGTGCCTGGAGGGGGGGAGCGGATAATGAAAAACTGTTTTTT. Amino acid sequence: CAWRGGADNEKLFF.

This clone was detected only a few times. This chain links TRBV7-2 with TRBJ1-5; D not certain. Per the germline V gene, CDR1 is SGHTA and CDR2 is FQGNSA. V was pared by 3 bases and J by 1 base, with 7 bases between. The CDR3 consists of 14 residues. CDR3 amino acids: CASSFGSSNQPQHF. The CDR3 bases are TGTGCCAGCAGCTTTGGTAGCAGCAATCAGCCCCAGCATTTT.

The rearrangement links TRBV19 to TRBJ2-5; TRBD1 is a possible D gene (5 bases). The V end was cut by 3 bases, the J end by 5 bases, with 16 bases between. This CDR3 is 15 amino acids long. Germline CDR1 reads LNHDA; CDR2 reads SQIVND (reference sequence). CDR3 nucleotides: TGTGCCAGTAGTATCCTAGGGGCCTCTTATGAGACCCAGTACTTC. It translates to CASSILGASYETQYF. The whole variable domain, filled in from reference TRBV19 and TRBJ2-5, reads DGGITQSPKYLFRKEGQNVTLSCEQNLNHDAMYWYRQDPGQGLRLIYYSQIVNDFQKGDIAEGYSVSREKKESFPLTVTSAQKNPTAFYLCASSILGASYETQYFGPGTRLLVL.

The chain uses TRBV9 and TRBJ2-6; D perhaps matches TRBD1 (5 bases). The CDR3 is 16 residues long. Germline CDR1 is SGDLS and CDR2 is YYNGEE. V lost 3 bases, J lost 4 bases, and 14 bases lay in between. In DNA, the CDR3 is TGTGCCAGCAGCGCCAGACAGACGAGAGGGGCCAACGTCCTGACTTTC. It is translated as CASSARQTRGANVLTF.

The chain links TRBV6-5 to TRBJ1-1; no clear D gene. Trimming left V 6 bases short and J 4 bases short, with 9 bases between. Germline loops: CDR1 MNHEY, CDR2 SVGAGI. The CDR3 spans 12 residues. CDR3 DNA: TGTGCCAGCAGGTCCCGGGGCACTGAAGCTTTCTTT. Its translation is CASRSRGTEAFF.

In this sample, this clone turned up once. The V gene is TRBV19, the J gene TRBJ2-4, with 8 bases matching TRBD2. The length of the CDR3 is 13 residues. After removal of 6 bases from V and 8 bases from J, the junction contained 6 bases not matched to a gene. Germline CDR1 and CDR2: LNHDA and SQIVND (reference sequence). The DNA for the CDR3 is TGTGCCAGTAGCGGGAGGGCCCGCGACATTCAGTACTTC. Amino acid sequence: CASSGRARDIQYF.

The chain combines TRBV27 with TRBJ2-1; a possible D gene is TRBD1 (6 bases). The germline gives CDR1 MNHEY, CDR2 SMNVEV (reference sequence). V lost 5 bases and J lost 0, with 20 bases in between. The CDR3 has 18 amino acids. CDR3 residues: CASSPQTATGSSYNEQFF. DNA of the CDR3: TGTGCCAGCAGTCCCCAGACCGCGACAGGTAGCTCCTACAATGAGCAGTTCTTC.

This clone was recorded a few times. V usage is TRBV27 and J usage is TRBJ2-3; possible D gene TRBD2, 5 bases. V dropped 3 bases and J dropped 5 bases, with 12 bases sitting between them. From germline, CDR1 is MNHEY and CDR2 SMNVEV (reference sequence). This CDR3 spans 14 amino acids. For the CDR3, the DNA is TGTGCCAGCAGTTTGGCGCGGGTGGGAGATACGCAGTATTTT. It translates to CASSLARVGDTQYF.

The chain is built from TRBV11-2 and TRBJ1-2; D is possibly TRBD1 (5 bases). This CDR3 comprises 15 residues. Trimming took 5 bases from V and 4 from J, leaving 17 bases between them. From germline, CDR1 is SGHAT and CDR2 FQNNGV. CDR3 sequence: CASSPAGMGGYGYTF. The CDR3 bases are TGTGCCAGCAGCCCCGCGGGGATGGGGGGCTATGGCTACACCTTC.

The chain has TRBV11-3 and TRBJ2-3; D is ambiguous. CDR1 SGHNT and CDR2 YENEEA come from the germline V gene. CDR3 length: 16 residues. Deletions cut 0 bases from V and 0 bases from J, with 10 bases between. CDR3 sequence reads: CASSLDRLTSTDTQYF. CDR3 nucleotide sequence: TGTGCCAGCAGCTTAGATCGACTGACGAGCACAGATACGCAGTATTTT.

The sample holds a few counts of this clone. V and J are TRBV5-1 and TRBJ1-2; no definite D call. CDR1 SGHRS and CDR2 YFSETQ come from the germline V gene. Trimming left V 0 bases short and J 5 bases short, with 8 bases between. The CDR3 is 13 amino acids. CDR3 nucleotides: TGCGCCAGCAGCTTGGGGGCGGCTTATGGCTACACCTTC. Encoded protein: CASSLGAAYGYTF.

This clone was observed a handful of times. The genes are TRBV29-1 and TRBJ2-3; D unresolved. The CDR3 extends over 16 amino acids. Looked up from germline, CDR1 is SQVTM and CDR2 is ANQGSEA. The ends were cut back, 6 bases at V and 2 bases at J, with 21 bases in the middle. CDR3: CSVAYGRLPPTDTQYF. The CDR3, as DNA: TGCAGCGTGGCCTACGGCAGGCTTCCCCCCACAGATACGCAGTATTTT.

The chain is built from TRBV5-6 and TRBJ2-3; possible D gene TRBD2, 6 bases. Trimming pared 2 bases from V and 2 bases from J, leaving 12 bases between. CDR1 is SGHDT, CDR2 YYEEEE, per germline. This CDR3 spans 15 amino acids. CDR3 residues: CASSLGDSDTDTQYF. The CDR3 DNA reads as TGTGCCAGCAGCTTAGGGGACTCTGACACAGATACGCAGTATTTT.

This clone was counted only a few times. The rearrangement uses TRBV2 and TRBJ2-2; D perhaps matches TRBD1 (5 bases). The CDR3 covers 12 residues. In germline, CDR1 is SNHLY, CDR2 FYNNEI. With 6 bases removed from V and 7 bases from J, the gap between germline ends came to 9 bases. For the CDR3, the DNA is TGTGCCAGCAGAGCAGGGTTCGGGGAGCTGTTTTTT. Translating it yields CASRAGFGELFF.

V gene TRBV14 combines with J gene TRBJ2-1, with 11 bases fitting TRBD2. Trimming took 4 bases from V and 6 from J; bases not matched to a gene: 8. Germline V gene sequence: CDR1 SGHDN, CDR2 FVKESK. CDR3 length: 16 residues. The CDR3 is CASSLFLAGGLNEQFF. CDR3 in DNA: TGTGCCAGCAGCCTCTTTCTAGCGGGAGGCCTCAATGAGCAGTTCTTC.

The chain recombines TRBV11-1 with TRBJ2-3, with TRBD1 as a possible D gene (5 bases). The ends were cut back, 3 bases at V and 4 bases at J, with 8 bases in the middle. Germline CDR1 and CDR2: SGHAT and FQDESV (reference sequence). The CDR3 contains 13 residues. In nucleotides, the CDR3 is TGTGCCAGCAGCTTTATAGGGGCAGATACGCAGTATTTT. It translates to CASSFIGADTQYF.

This clone was counted between two and nine times. The V call is TRBV13, the J call TRBJ2-7; D may be TRBD1 or TRBD2 (5 bases each). V was clipped by 0 bases and J by 4 bases, with 10 bases between them. The CDR3 runs to 14 residues. Germline CDR1 PRHDT, CDR2 FYEKMQ (reference sequence). The CDR3 loop is CASSLGPEGYEQYF. The CDR3 nucleotides read TGTGCCAGCAGCTTAGGACCTGAGGGGTACGAGCAGTACTTC.

V is TRBV28 and J is TRBJ1-1; no definite D call. Trimming took off 6 bases at V and 1 base at J, with 9 bases between the two ends. Germline loops: CDR1 MDHEN, CDR2 SYDVKM. The CDR3 has 13 residues. The CDR3 loop reads CASRLTENTEAFF. DNA for the CDR3: TGTGCCAGCAGACTGACCGAGAACACTGAAGCTTTCTTT.

V is TRBV12-5 and J is TRBJ2-7, with D perhaps matching TRBD1 (5 bases). The V end was cut by 1 base, the J end by 5 bases, with 15 bases between. Germline-derived CDR1 and CDR2 are LGHNT and FRNRAP. The CDR3 consists of 15 residues. The CDR3 DNA sequence: TGTGCTAGTGGTTTGGCCTCTAGGGGTGGGGACGAGCAGTACTTC. It is translated as CASGLASRGGDEQYF.

The chain carries TRBV5-5 and TRBJ2-1, with 12 bases fitting TRBD2. The trim removed 4 bases at V and 8 bases at J, leaving 10 bases unmatched. CDR3 size: 16 residues. Germline values: CDR1 SGHKS, CDR2 YYEKEE (reference sequence). For the CDR3, the DNA is TGTGCCAGCAGCATCCGACCTAGCGGGGGGGCCCATGAGCAGTTCTTC. Protein sequence: CASSIRPSGGAHEQFF.